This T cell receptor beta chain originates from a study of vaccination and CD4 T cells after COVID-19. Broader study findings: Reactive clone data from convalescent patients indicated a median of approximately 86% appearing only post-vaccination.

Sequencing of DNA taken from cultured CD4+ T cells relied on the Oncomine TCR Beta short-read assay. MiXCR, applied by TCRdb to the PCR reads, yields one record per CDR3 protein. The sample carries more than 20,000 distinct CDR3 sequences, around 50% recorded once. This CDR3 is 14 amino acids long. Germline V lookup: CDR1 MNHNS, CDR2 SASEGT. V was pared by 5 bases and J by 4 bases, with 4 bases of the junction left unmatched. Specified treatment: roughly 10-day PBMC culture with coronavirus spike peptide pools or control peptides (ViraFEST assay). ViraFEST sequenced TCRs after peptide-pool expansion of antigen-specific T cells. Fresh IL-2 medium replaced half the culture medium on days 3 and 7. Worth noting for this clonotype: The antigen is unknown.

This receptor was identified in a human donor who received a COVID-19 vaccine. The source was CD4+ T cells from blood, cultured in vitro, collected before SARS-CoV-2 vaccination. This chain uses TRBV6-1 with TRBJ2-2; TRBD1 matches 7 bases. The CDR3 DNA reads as TGTGCCAGCAGTCCGACAGGGACCACCGGGGAGCTGTTTTTT. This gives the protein CASSPTGTTGELFF.